This T cell receptor beta chain was recovered during a study of regulatory T cells in long-lasting Graves disease. In this sample, this clonotype turned up a few times. Its target is unknown. Building of the TCR beta libraries involved iRepertoire HTBI primers and Arm-PCR of CDR3 regions. TCRdb re-called the multiplex PCR reads through MiXCR, storing one row per CDR3 protein. The profile shows about 430,000 distinct CDR3 sequences, around 20% of them singletons. The time point: persistent/refractory GD, antithyroid drugs over 5 years with positive TRAb. Isolated PBMC RNA provided the starting material for the TCR library. Study-level findings and limits: Lower TCR diversity characterized persistent Graves' patients relative to newly diagnosed patients.

Germline CDR1 and CDR2: DFQATT and SNEGSKA (reference sequence). The CDR3 spans 14 residues. V gave up 5 bases and J gave up 3 bases, with 17 bases separating them. The sequence derives from a female donor with Graves disease. The genes are TRBV20-1 and TRBJ2-7; maybe TRBD1 (6 bases). Here the sequenced sample was peripheral blood mononuclear cells (PBMCs), taken when the disease was refractory, from a patient treated with antithyroid drugs. The CDR3 reads CSALPWGLNYEQYF. DNA for the CDR3: TGCAGTGCTCTACCTTGGGGGCTAAACTACGAGCAGTACTTC.